This entry lists 15 T cell receptor beta chains sequenced from one sample in a study of Ad26.COV2.S vaccination and SARS-CoV-2 variants. The treatment was: around 19 received Ad26.COV2.S at low or high dose, single or two shots; 5 received placebo; per-sample allocation not given. Samples came from day 63 after the first vaccine or placebo injection. Assay used: immunoSEQ multiplex PCR; TCRdb lists only in-frame clones, some missing. Of 380,000 or so clones listed, more than 85% are singletons. This specimen was peripheral blood, taken in a trial of Ad26.COV2.S vaccine versus placebo. The receptors shown here come from a person aged 18-60 years who received the Ad26.COV2.S COVID-19 vaccine or a placebo.

The chain combines TRBV28 with TRBJ1-5; D uncertain. The V end lost 5 bases, the J end lost 4 bases, and 12 bases lay between the germline ends. The CDR3 runs 14 residues. CDR1 is MDHEN, CDR2 SYDVKM, per germline. The CDR3 nucleotides are TGTGCCAGCAGTCCCCGGTTAGGGAATCAGCCCCAGCATTTT. Protein product: CASSPRLGNQPQHF.

The chain is built from TRBV7-9 and TRBJ2-1; 10 nucleotides agree with TRBD1. The V segment lost 3 bases and the J segment 2 bases; nucleotides outside the gene matches: 1. CDR1 SEHNR and CDR2 FQNEAQ come from the germline V gene (reference sequence). The CDR3 has 15 residues. The CDR3 region has the DNA TGTGCCAGCAGCTTGGGACAGGGGACCTACAATGAGCAGTTCTTC. It translates to CASSLGQGTYNEQFF.

The chain combines TRBV28 with TRBJ1-1; 7 nucleotides match TRBD1. The CDR3 spans 15 residues. Germline V CDR1 and CDR2: MDHEN, SYDVKM. With 6 bases clipped from V and 3 bases from J, the junction kept 10 bases outside the gene matches. In DNA form, the CDR3 reads TGTGCCAGCAGGGCCGGGACAGTTGGGCACACTGAAGCTTTCTTT. Encoded protein: CASRAGTVGHTEAFF.

This clone showed up just a few times. The genes are TRBV27 and TRBJ1-6; the D gene is possibly TRBD1 (6 bases). Trimming cost V 0 bases and J 4 bases, with 7 bases left between them. Germline V CDR1 and CDR2: MNHEY, SMNVEV (reference sequence). The CDR3 extends over 15 amino acids. Here the CDR3 reads CASSLSGQYNSPLHF. In nucleotides, the CDR3 is TGTGCCAGCAGTTTATCCGGACAGTATAATTCACCCCTCCACTTT.

The chain couples TRBV19 to TRBJ2-2, with D maybe TRBD1 (5 bases). V gave up 6 bases and J gave up 5 bases, with 16 bases separating them. The germline gives CDR1 LNHDA, CDR2 SQIVND (reference sequence). CDR3 length: 15 residues. The CDR3 nucleotides are TGTGCCAGTAGCACAGGTGCCTCTTGGACCGGGGAGCTGTTTTTT. Encoded protein: CASSTGASWTGELFF.

The CDR3 protein is CATSGTGRETQYF. Here the CDR3 DNA reads TGTGCCACCTCGGGGACAGGGCGAGAGACCCAGTACTTC. The rearrangement links TRBV24-1 to TRBJ2-5; TRBD1 matches at 9 bases. V lost 9 bases, J lost 4 bases, and 5 bases stayed unmatched. CDR1 is KGHDR, CDR2 SFDVKD, per germline. The CDR3 extends over 13 amino acids.

The CDR3 here is CASSWTGIRYEQYF. In DNA, the CDR3 is TGTGCCAGCAGCTGGACAGGGATTAGGTACGAGCAGTACTTC. This chain uses TRBV5-6 with TRBJ2-7; 8 bases are a match to TRBD1. The V gene end was trimmed by 3 bases and the J gene end by 4 bases; junction bases not matched to a gene: 6. The CDR3 has 14 amino acids. Germline V lookup: CDR1 SGHDT, CDR2 YYEEEE.

The V gene is TRBV7-2, the J gene TRBJ1-5; D may be TRBD1 (5 bases). CDR3 length: 14 amino acids. V lost 5 bases to trimming and J lost 4 bases, with 12 bases between them. Germline CDR1 SGHTA, CDR2 FQGNSA. The CDR3 is CASSHDSGNQPQHF. The CDR3 DNA sequence: TGTGCCAGCAGCCACGACAGTGGAAATCAGCCCCAGCATTTT.

V is TRBV7-8 and J is TRBJ2-1; tentatively, D is TRBD2 (5 bases). CDR3 length: 11 amino acids. The germline V and J ends were trimmed by 3 bases and 13 bases, with 10 bases remaining between them. Per germline, CDR1 SGHVS and CDR2 FQNEAQ. The CDR3 loop reads CASSLVGRQFF. CDR3 coding DNA: TGTGCCAGCAGCTTGGTGGGGAGACAGTTCTTC.

The CDR3 loop is CASTRDRRSTDTQYF. DNA for the CDR3: TGTGCCAGCACCCGGGACAGGCGATCCACAGATACGCAGTATTTT. This chain uses TRBV2 with TRBJ2-3; 8 bases are shared with TRBD1. The ends lost 7 bases at V and 2 bases at J; junction bases unmatched: 8. Germline V lookup: CDR1 SNHLY, CDR2 FYNNEI. CDR3 size: 15 residues.

The chain carries TRBV4-1 and TRBJ2-7, with TRBD1 as a possible D gene (5 bases). This CDR3 has 16 residues. Germline CDR1 MGHRA, CDR2 YSYEKL. Trimming pared 3 bases from V and 0 bases from J, leaving 15 bases between. The CDR3 protein is CASSHPKGASSYEQYF. The CDR3 DNA sequence: TGCGCCAGCAGCCACCCTAAAGGGGCAAGCTCCTACGAGCAGTACTTC.

Only one count was recorded for this clone. V gene TRBV5-1 combines with J gene TRBJ2-5; weak D call: TRBD2 (6 bases). Looked up from germline, CDR1 is SGHRS and CDR2 is YFSETQ. V shed 2 bases and J shed 0 bases, with 8 bases lying between them. The CDR3 is 14 amino acids. CDR3 bases: TGCGCCAGCAGCTTCGGGGGAGACCAAGAGACCCAGTACTTC. Translating it yields CASSFGGDQETQYF.

The chain recombines TRBV12-3 or TRBV12-4 with TRBJ2-1, with TRBD1 as a possible D gene (5 bases). Trimming removed 1 base from V and 15 bases from J, with 16 bases in between. The CDR3 contains 13 residues. This chain's CDR3 is CASSLGGRVNGFF. The CDR3 DNA is TGTGCCAGCAGTTTAGGTGGCAGGGTAAATGGGTTCTTC.

The V call is TRBV7-2, the J call TRBJ2-5, with D perhaps matching TRBD2 (6 bases). The length of the CDR3 is 15 residues. Trimming left V 1 base short and J 4 bases short, with 13 bases between. From germline, CDR1 is SGHTA and CDR2 FQGNSA. CDR3 loop: CASSLGSRELETQYF. The DNA of the CDR3 is TGTGCCAGCAGCTTAGGGTCCCGGGAGCTAGAGACCCAGTACTTC.

The chain uses TRBV4-1 and TRBJ2-2; tentatively, D is TRBD1 or TRBD2 (5 bases each). Germline CDR1 is MGHRA and CDR2 is YSYEKL. Trimming removed 3 bases at V and 13 bases at J, with 15 bases between. The CDR3 totals 13 residues. In DNA form, the CDR3 reads TGCGCCAGCAGCCATGGGGACGCCGCGGGGCTGTTTTTT. Amino acids: CASSHGDAAGLFF.